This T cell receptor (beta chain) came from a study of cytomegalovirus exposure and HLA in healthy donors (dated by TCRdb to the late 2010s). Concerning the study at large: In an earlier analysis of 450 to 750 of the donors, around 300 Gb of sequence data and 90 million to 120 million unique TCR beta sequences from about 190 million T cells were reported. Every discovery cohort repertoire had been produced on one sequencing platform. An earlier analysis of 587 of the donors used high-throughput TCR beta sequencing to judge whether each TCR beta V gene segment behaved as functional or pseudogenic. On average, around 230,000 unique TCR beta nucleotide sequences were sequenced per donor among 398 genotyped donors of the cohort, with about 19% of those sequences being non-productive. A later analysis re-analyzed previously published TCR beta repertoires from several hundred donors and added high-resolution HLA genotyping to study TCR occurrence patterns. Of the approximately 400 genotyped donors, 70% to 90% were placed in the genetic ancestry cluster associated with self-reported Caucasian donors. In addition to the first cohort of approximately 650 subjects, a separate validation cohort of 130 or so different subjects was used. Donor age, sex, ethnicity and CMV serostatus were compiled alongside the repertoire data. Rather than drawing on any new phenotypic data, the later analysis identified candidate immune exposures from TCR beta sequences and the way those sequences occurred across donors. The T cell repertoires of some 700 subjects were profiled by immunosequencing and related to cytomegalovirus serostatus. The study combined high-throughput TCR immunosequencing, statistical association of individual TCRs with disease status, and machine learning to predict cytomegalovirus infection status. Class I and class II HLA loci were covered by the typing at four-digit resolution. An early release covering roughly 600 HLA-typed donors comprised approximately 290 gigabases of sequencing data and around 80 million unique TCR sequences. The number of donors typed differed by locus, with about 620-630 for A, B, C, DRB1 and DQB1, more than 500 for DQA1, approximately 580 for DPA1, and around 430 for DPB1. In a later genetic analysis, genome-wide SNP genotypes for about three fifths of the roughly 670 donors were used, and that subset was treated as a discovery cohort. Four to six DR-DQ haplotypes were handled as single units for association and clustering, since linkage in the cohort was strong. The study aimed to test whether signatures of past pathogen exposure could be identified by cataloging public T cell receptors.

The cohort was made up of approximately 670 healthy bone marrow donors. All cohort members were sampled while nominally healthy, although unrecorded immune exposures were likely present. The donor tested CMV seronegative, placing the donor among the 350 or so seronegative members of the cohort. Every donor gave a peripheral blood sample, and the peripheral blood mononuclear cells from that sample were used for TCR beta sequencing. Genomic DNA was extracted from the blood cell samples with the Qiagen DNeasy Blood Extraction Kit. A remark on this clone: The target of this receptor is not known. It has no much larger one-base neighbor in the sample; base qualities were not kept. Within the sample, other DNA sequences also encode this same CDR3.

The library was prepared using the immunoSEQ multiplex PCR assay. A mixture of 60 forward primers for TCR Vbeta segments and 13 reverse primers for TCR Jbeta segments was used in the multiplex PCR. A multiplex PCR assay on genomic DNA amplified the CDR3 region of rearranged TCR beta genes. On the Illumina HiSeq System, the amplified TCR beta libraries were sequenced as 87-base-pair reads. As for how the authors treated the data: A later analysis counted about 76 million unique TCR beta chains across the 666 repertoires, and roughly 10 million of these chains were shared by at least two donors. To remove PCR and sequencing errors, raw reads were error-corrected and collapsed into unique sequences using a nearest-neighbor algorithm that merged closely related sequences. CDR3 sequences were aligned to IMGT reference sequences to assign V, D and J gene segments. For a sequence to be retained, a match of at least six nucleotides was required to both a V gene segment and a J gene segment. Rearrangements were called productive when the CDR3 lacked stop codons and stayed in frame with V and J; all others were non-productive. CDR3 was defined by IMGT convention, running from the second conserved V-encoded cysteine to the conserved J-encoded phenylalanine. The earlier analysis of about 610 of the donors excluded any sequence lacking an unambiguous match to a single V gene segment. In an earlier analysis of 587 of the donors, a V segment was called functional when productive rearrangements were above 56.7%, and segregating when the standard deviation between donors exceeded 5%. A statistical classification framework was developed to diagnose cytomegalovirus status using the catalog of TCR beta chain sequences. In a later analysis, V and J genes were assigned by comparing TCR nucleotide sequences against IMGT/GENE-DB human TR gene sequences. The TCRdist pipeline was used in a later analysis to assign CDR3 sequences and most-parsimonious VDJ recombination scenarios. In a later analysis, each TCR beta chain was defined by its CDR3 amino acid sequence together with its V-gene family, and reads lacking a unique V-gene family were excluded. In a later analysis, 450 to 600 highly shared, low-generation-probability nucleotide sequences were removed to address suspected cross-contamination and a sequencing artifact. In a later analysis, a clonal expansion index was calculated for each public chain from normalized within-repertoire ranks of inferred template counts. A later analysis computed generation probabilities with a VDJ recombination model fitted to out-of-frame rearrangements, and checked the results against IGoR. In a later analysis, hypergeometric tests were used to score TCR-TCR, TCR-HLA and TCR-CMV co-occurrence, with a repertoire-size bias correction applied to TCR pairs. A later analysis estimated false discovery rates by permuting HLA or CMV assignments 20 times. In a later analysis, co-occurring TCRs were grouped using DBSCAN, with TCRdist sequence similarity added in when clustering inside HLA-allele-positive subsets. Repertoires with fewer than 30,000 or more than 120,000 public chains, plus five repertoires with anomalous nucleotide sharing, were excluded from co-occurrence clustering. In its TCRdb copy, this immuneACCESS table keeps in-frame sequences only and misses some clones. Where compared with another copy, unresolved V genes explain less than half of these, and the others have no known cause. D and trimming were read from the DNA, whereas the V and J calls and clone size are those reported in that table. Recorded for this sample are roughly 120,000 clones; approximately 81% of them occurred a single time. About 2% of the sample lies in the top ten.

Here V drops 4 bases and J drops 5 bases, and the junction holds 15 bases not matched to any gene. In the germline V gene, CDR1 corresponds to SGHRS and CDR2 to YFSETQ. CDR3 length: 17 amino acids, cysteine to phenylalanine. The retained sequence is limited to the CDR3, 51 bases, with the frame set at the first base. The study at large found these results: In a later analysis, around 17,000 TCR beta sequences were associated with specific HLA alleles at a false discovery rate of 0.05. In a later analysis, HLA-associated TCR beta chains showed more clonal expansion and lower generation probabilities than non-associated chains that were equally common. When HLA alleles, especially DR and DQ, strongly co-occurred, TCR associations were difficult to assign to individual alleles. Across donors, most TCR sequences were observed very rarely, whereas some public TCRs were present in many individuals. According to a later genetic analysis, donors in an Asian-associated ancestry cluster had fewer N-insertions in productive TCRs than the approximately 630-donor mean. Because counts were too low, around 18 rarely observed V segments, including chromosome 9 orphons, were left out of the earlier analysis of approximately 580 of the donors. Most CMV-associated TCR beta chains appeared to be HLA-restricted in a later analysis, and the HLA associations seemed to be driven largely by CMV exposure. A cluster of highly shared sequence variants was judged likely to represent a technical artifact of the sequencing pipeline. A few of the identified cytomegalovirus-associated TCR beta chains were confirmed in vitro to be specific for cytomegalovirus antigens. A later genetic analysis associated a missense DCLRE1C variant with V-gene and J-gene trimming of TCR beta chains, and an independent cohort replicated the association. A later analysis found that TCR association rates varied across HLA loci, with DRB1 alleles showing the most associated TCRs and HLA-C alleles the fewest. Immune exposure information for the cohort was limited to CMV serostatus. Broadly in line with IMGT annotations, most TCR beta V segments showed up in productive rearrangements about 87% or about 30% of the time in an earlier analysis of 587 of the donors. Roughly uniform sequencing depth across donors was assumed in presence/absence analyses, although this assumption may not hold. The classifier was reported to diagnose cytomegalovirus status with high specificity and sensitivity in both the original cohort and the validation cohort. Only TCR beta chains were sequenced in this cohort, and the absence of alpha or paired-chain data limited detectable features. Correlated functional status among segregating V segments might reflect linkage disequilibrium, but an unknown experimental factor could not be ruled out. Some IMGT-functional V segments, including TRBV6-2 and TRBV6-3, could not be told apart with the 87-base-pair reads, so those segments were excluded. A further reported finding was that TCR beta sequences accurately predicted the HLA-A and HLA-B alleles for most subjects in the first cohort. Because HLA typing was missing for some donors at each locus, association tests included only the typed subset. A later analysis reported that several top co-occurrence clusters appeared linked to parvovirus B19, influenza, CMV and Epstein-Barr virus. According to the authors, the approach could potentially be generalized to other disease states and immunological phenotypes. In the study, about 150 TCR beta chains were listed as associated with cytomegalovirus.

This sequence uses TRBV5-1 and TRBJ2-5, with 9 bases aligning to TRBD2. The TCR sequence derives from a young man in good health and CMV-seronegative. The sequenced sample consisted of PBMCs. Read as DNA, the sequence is TGCGCCAGCAGCAAAGGGACTAGCCGAGGACAATGGGAGACCCAGTACTTC. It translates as CASSKGTSRGQWETQYF.